Each of the 15 T cell receptor beta chains below was sequenced from the same sample in a study of blood T cell repertoires in COVID-19. Libraries were prepared by immunoSEQ multiplex PCR; TCRdb keeps only in-frame clonotypes and omits some of them. The table lists tens of thousands of clones, around four fifths of them singletons. Sequencing input: peripheral blood. Receptors were obtained from a human donor in a cohort sampled during active COVID-19.

The table lists this clone with a few counts. The V call is TRBV4-1, the J call TRBJ2-2; TRBD1 matches at 8 bases. Losses at the gene ends were 0 bases for V and 4 bases for J; bases not matched to a gene: 7. Germline V gene data show CDR1 as MGHRA and CDR2 as YSYEKL. This CDR3 has 17 residues. This CDR3 is CASSQEGDRWGTGELFF. In DNA form, the CDR3 reads TGCGCCAGCAGCCAAGAAGGGGACAGGTGGGGCACCGGGGAGCTGTTTTTT.

This chain links TRBV24-1 with TRBJ2-3; unclear D gene. This CDR3 is built from 14 residues. Germline V CDR1 and CDR2: KGHDR, SFDVKD. Trimming left V 1 base short and J 0 bases short, with 4 bases between. CDR3 nucleotides: TGTGCCACCAGTGATTTTCCTAGCACAGATACGCAGTATTTT. Its translation is CATSDFPSTDTQYF.

CDR3 sequence (DNA): TGTGCCAGCAGCTTCCGCGCGGGGGCCGGGGAGCTGTTTTTT. Amino acid sequence: CASSFRAGAGELFF. This chain links TRBV13 with TRBJ2-2, with 7 nucleotides matching TRBD2. The CDR3 loop spans 14 amino acids. V dropped 3 bases and J dropped 6; count of bases not matched to a gene: 4. Germline assignment: CDR1 PRHDT and CDR2 FYEKMQ (reference sequence).

The rearrangement links TRBV7-8 to TRBJ2-2; TRBD2 might be the D (5 bases). Trimming pared 4 bases from V and 2 bases from J, leaving 11 bases between. The CDR3 length is 15 residues. The germline V gene encodes CDR1 SGHVS and CDR2 FQNEAQ. CDR3 region: CASSSDFLNTGELFF. CDR3 sequence (DNA): TGTGCCAGCAGCTCGGACTTCCTAAACACCGGGGAGCTGTTTTTT.

The rearrangement joins TRBV2 to TRBJ2-2; 7 positions agree with TRBD1. The CDR3 length is 14 residues. Germline loops: CDR1 SNHLY, CDR2 FYNNEI. The V and J ends lost 7 bases and 5 bases, in that order; junction bases with no gene match: 7. CDR3 residues: CASNTGAMTGELFF. The CDR3 nucleotides read TGTGCCAGCAATACAGGGGCTATGACCGGGGAGCTGTTTTTT.

The chain recombines TRBV19 with TRBJ2-4; 8 positions agree with TRBD2. CDR1 and CDR2 from the germline V gene are LNHDA and SQIVND (reference sequence). V lost 5 bases and J lost 5; bases outside the gene matches: 2. The CDR3 is made up of 13 amino acids. CDR3 in amino acids: CASSGLAQNIQYF. The CDR3 DNA follows: TGTGCCAGTAGTGGACTAGCTCAAAACATTCAGTACTTC. Based on the CDR3 plus reference TRBV19 and TRBJ2-4, the full variable domain is DGGITQSPKYLFRKEGQNVTLSCEQNLNHDAMYWYRQDPGQGLRLIYYSQIVNDFQKGDIAEGYSVSREKKESFPLTVTSAQKNPTAFYLCASSGLAQNIQYFGAGTRLSVL.

This clone showed up just a few times. This rearrangement joins TRBV6-4 to TRBJ2-2; 9 bases are shared with TRBD1. J lost 4 bases, V lost 6 bases, and 0 bases had no gene match. The CDR3 length is 13 residues. Looked up from germline, CDR1 is MRHNA and CDR2 is SNTAGT. The CDR3 DNA sequence: TGTGCCAGCAGGGGACAGGGCACCGGGGAGCTGTTTTTT. Protein: CASRGQGTGELFF.

The chain has TRBV29-1 and TRBJ2-1; the D gene is possibly TRBD1 (6 bases). Germline V gives CDR1 SQVTM, CDR2 ANQGSEA. The CDR3 has 12 amino acids. V was trimmed by 4 bases and J by 6 bases, leaving 10 bases between them. CDR3 DNA sequence: TGCAGCGTTGGCAGGGGTGGCAATGAGCAGTTCTTC. Residues: CSVGRGGNEQFF.

This chain connects TRBV12-5 to TRBJ2-2, with D possibly matching TRBD1 (6 bases). V was shortened by 5 bases and J by 1 base, with 11 bases between the two germline ends. Germline V gene data show CDR1 as LGHNT and CDR2 as FRNRAP. The CDR3 extends over 15 amino acids. For the CDR3, the DNA is TGTGCTAGTGGTGCTGGACAGCAGAACACCGGGGAGCTGTTTTTT. Amino acid sequence: CASGAGQQNTGELFF.

Only one count was recorded for this clone. The chain recombines TRBV19 with TRBJ2-3, with D uncertain. Germline lookup yields CDR1 LNHDA and CDR2 SQIVND (reference sequence). This CDR3 spans 13 amino acids. The V and J ends lost 5 bases and 1 base respectively, with 7 bases between them. This CDR3 reads CASSLGGTDTQYF. CDR3 sequence (DNA): TGTGCCAGTAGTCTGGGCGGCACAGATACGCAGTATTTT.

V usage is TRBV29-1 and J usage is TRBJ1-4; a weak D match, TRBD1 (5 bases). CDR1 and CDR2 from the germline V gene are SQVTM and ANQGSEA. V was clipped by 6 bases and J by 7 bases, with 24 bases between them. The CDR3 contains 16 residues. In DNA form, the CDR3 reads TGCAGCGTGAAAATTCCCACGATGGGGGGTAGTGAAAAACTGTTTTTT. As protein: CSVKIPTMGGSEKLFF. The whole variable domain, remainder taken from reference TRBV29-1 and TRBJ1-4, is SAVISQKPSRDICQRGTSLTIQCQVDSQVTMMFWYRQQPGQSLTLIATANQGSEATYESGFVIDKFPISRPNLTFSTLTVSNMSPEDSSIYLCSVKIPTMGGSEKLFFGSGTQLSVL.

The chain links TRBV5-1 to TRBJ2-5, with D possibly matching TRBD1 (6 bases). This CDR3 is 15 amino acids long. CDR1 and CDR2 from the germline V gene are SGHRS and YFSETQ. The CDR3 DNA follows: TGCGCTAGCTCCCTCTCCGGGACACCTCAAGAGACCCAGTACTTC. Its translation: CASSLSGTPQETQYF.

This sequence joins TRBV7-6 and TRBJ2-3; 11 bases align to TRBD2. After removal of 2 bases from V and 0 bases from J, the junction contained 10 bases not matched to a gene. This CDR3 is built from 19 residues. Germline CDR1 reads SGHVS; CDR2 reads FNYEAQ. This CDR3 reads CASSLLAGGPRSSTDTQYF. Here the CDR3 DNA reads TGTGCCAGCAGCTTATTAGCGGGGGGGCCTCGATCTAGCACAGATACGCAGTATTTT.

CDR3 in DNA: TGTGCCAGCAGCGCCGGGACTAGCGGGGGGGCCGGGAATGAGCAGTTCTTC. Amino acids: CASSAGTSGGAGNEQFF. The chain combines TRBV5-4 with TRBJ2-1, with 16 bases that match TRBD2. The CDR3 loop spans 17 amino acids. V trimming: 4 bases; J trimming: 7 bases; junction bases outside the gene matches: 8. Germline CDR1 reads SGHNT; CDR2 reads YYREEE (reference sequence).

A few counts support this clone. The V gene is TRBV4-1, the J gene TRBJ2-1, with TRBD1 matching over 9 bases. The V gene end was trimmed by 7 bases and the J gene end by 5 bases; junction bases not matched to a gene: 12. CDR1 and CDR2 (germline): MGHRA, YSYEKL. CDR3 length equals 16 residues. CDR3 amino acids: CASTRPGTGKNNEQFF. The CDR3 DNA reads TGCGCCAGCACCCGCCCCGGGACAGGGAAAAACAATGAGCAGTTCTTC.